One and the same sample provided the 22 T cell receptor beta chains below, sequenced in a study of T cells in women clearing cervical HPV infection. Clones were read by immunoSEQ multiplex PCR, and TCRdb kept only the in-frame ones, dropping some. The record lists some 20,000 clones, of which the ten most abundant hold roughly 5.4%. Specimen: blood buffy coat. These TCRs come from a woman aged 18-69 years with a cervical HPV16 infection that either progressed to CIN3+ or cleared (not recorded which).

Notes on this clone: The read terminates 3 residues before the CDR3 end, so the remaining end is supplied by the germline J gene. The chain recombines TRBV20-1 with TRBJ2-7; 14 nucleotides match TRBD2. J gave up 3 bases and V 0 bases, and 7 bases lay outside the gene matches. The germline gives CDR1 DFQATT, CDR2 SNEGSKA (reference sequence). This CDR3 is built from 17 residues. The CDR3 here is CSARDTGLAGDIYEQYF. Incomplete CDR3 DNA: TGCAGTGCTAGAGACACGGGACTAGCGGGGGACATCTACGAG.

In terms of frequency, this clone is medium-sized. The sequenced CDR3 bases are TGTGCCAGCTCAAGGGAGACTAGCGGCTATGAG. Translation gives CASSRETSGYE. The entire CDR3 protein is CASSRETSGYEQFF. V usage is TRBV18 and J usage is TRBJ2-1, with TRBD2 matching 9 bases. The sequenced fragment ends 3 residues before the CDR3 boundary, so the rest is inferred from the germline J gene. The CDR3 covers 14 residues. Germline V gives CDR1 KGHSH, CDR2 LQKENI. The V and J ends lost 5 bases and 8 bases, in that order; junction bases with no gene match: 7.

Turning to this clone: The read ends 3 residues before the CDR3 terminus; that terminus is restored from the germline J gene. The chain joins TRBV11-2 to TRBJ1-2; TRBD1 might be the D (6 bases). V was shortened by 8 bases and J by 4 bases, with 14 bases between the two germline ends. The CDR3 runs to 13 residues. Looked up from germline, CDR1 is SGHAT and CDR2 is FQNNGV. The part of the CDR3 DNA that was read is TGTGCCAGCGGGACACAGGGCAGCTATGGC. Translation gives CASGTQGSYG. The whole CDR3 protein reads CASGTQGSYGYTF.

This CDR3 reads CASSEGRTGNSPLHF. The CDR3 bases that were read are TGTGCCAGCAGTGAAGGGCGAACAGGGAATTCACCC. The chain employs TRBV6-1 and TRBJ1-6, with D possibly TRBD1 on 6 matching bases. The observed sequence ends 3 residues before the CDR3 terminus, with the missing tail filled in from the germline J gene. The CDR3 is 15 amino acids. V lost 1 base and J 7 bases, leaving 11 bases between the germline ends. CDR1 and CDR2 (germline): MNHNS, SASEGT.

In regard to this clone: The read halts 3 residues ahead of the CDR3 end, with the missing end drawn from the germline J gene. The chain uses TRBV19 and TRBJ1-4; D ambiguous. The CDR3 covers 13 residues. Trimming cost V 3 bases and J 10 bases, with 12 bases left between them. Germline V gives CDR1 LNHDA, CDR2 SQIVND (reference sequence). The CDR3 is CASSINPGGKLFF. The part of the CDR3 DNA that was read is TGTGCCAGTAGTATTAACCCAGGAGGAAAA.

The CDR3 sequence is CASSFPSGELFF. The part of the CDR3 DNA that was read is TGTGCCAGCAGTTTTCCCTCCGGGGAG. This sequence joins TRBV28 and TRBJ2-2, with unresolved D. The read ends 3 residues before the CDR3 terminus; that terminus is restored from the germline J gene. Trimming stripped 3 bases from V and 6 bases from J, with 5 bases between. The CDR3 is 12 amino acids. Germline CDR1 is MDHEN and CDR2 is SYDVKM.

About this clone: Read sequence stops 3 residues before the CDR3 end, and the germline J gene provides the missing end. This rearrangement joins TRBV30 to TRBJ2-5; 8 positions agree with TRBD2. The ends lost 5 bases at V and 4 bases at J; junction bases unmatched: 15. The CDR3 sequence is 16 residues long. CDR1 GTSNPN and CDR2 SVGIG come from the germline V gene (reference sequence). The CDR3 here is CAWAGTSIDQGETQYF. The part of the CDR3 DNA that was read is TGTGCCTGGGCCGGGACTAGTATCGATCAGGGAGAGACC.

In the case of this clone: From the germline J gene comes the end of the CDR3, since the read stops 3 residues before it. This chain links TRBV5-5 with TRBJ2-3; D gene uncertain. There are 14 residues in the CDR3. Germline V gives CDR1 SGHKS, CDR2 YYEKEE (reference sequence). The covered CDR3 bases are TGTGCCAGCAGCTTTCAGTCAGGCCAAGAGACG. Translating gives CASSFQSGQET. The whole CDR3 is CASSFQSGQETQYF.

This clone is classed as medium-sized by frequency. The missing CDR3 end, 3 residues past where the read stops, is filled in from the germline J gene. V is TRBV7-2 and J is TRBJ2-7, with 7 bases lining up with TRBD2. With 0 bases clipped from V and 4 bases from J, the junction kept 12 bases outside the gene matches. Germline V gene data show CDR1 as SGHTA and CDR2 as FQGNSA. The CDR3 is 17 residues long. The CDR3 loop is CASSLALFGGGWYEQYF. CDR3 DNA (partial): TGTGCCAGCAGCTTAGCGCTTTTTGGCGGGGGTTGGTACGAG.

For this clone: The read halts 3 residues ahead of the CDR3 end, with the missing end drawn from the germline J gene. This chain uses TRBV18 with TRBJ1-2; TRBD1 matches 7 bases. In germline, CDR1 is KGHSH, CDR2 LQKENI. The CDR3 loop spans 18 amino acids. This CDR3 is CASSPPLSGGAKGADYTF. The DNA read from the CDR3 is TGTGCCAGCTCACCACCTTTGAGCGGGGGGGCCAAGGGGGCGGAC.

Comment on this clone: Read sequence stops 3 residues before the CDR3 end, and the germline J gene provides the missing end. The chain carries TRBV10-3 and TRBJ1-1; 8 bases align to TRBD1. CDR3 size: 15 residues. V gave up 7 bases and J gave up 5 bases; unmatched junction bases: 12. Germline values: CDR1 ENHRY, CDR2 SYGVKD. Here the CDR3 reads CAIMEAGGAGTEAFF. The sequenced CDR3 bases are TGTGCCATCATGGAGGCAGGGGGCGCGGGGACTGAA.

The CDR3 DNA, read in part, is TGTGCCAGCAGGGACCGCAGGGGGCTCGAG. It specifies CASRDRRGLE. The full-length CDR3 reads as CASRDRRGLEQYF. This chain links TRBV12-3 or TRBV12-4 with TRBJ2-7; 8 bases agree with TRBD1. Read sequence stops 3 residues before the CDR3 end, and the germline J gene provides the missing end. CDR3 length: 13 residues. With 6 bases clipped from V and 6 bases from J, the junction kept 7 bases outside the gene matches.

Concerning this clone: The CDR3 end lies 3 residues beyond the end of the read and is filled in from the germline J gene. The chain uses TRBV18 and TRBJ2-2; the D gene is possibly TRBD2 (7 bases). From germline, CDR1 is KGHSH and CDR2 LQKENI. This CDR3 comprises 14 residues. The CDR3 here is CASSPSGAGGELFF. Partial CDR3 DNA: TGTGCCAGCTCACCAAGCGGGGCCGGGGGCGAG.

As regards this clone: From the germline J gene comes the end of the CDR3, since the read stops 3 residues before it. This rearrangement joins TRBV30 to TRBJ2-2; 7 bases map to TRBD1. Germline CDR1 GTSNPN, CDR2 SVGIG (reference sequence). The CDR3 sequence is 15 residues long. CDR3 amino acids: CAWNGDSSYNSPLFF. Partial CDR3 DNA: TGTGCCTGGAACGGGGACAGCTCCTATAATTCACCG.

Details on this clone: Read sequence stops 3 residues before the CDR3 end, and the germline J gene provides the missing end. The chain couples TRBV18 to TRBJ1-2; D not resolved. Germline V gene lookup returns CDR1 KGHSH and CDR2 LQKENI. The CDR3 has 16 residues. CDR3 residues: CASSPDRGLGTDTYTF. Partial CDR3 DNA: TGTGCCAGCTCACCAGATCGAGGCCTGGGCACAGATACC.

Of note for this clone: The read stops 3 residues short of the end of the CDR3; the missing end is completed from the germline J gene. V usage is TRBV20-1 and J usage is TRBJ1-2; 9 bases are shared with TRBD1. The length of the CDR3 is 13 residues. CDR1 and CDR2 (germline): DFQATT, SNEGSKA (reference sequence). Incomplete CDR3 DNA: TGCAGTGCTAGAGACCGGACAGGGGTCGGC. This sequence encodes CSARDRTGVG. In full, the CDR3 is CSARDRTGVGYTF.

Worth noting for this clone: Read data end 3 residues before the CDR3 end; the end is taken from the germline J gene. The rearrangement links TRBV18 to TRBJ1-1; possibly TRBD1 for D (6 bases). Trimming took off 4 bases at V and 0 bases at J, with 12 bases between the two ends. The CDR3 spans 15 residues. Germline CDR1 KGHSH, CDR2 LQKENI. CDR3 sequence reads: CASSQGVLLNTEAFF. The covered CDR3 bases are TGTGCCAGCTCACAGGGGGTCCTACTGAACACTGAA.

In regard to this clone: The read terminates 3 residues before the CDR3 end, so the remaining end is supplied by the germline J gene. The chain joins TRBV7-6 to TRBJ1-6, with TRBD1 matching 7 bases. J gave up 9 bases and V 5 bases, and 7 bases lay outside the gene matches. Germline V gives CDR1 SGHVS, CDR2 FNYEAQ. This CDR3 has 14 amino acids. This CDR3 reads CASSPQGDTSPLHF. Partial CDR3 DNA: TGTGCCAGCAGCCCGCAGGGGGATACTTCACCC.

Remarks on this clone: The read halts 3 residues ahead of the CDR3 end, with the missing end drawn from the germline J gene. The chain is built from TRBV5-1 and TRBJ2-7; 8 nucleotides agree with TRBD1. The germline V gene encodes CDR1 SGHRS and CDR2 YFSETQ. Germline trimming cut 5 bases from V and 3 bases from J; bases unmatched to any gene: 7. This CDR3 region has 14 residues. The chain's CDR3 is CASSPGTGGYEQYF. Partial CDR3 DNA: TGCGCCAGCAGTCCTGGGACAGGCGGCTACGAG.

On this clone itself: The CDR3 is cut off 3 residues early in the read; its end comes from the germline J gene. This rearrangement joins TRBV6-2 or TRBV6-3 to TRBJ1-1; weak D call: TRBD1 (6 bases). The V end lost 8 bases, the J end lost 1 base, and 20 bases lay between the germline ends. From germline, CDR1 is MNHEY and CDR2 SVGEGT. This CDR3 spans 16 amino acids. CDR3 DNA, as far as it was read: TGTGCCAGCGGCTCACGCCCCACAGGGACGAACACTGAA. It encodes CASGSRPTGTNTE. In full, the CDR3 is CASGSRPTGTNTEAFF.

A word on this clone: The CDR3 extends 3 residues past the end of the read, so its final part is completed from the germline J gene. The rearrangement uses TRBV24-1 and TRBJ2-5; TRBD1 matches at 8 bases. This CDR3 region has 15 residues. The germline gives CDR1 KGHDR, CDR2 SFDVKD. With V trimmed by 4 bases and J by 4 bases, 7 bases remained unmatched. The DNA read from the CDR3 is TGTGCCACCAGTGACCAAACAGGGGGTCGAGAGACC. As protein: CATSDQTGGRET. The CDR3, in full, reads CATSDQTGGRETQYF.

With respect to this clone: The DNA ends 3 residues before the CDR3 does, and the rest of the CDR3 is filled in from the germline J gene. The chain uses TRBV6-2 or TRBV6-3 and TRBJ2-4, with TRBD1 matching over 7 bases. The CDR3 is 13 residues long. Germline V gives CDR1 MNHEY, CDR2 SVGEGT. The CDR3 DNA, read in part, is TGTGCCAGCAGAGAGACAGGGATGGAAGGT. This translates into CASRETGMEG. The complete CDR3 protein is CASRETGMEGQYF.